Listed here is a single TCR beta chain. The CDR3 is 16 residues long. Per the germline V gene, CDR1 is SGHRS and CDR2 is YFSETQ. Trimming removed 4 bases from V and 6 bases from J; junction bases left unmatched: 9. Clones were sequenced by immunoSEQ multiplex PCR, and TCRdb holds only the in-frame ones, with some missing. The sample consists of some 490,000 clones, less than 90% of them appearing once. This sample is drawn from a study of blood T cell repertoires in COVID-19. On the study more broadly: Acute and convalescent COVID-19 specimens originated in the United States, Italy and Spain.

This TCR was sampled from a woman aged 60-70 years who had recovered from COVID-19. Sequencing was done on a sample of PBMCs or T cells enriched from blood (not recorded which). This chain connects TRBV5-1 to TRBJ1-5; 11 bases agree with TRBD1. As DNA, the CDR3 is TGCGCCAGCAGCGAGGGCCCGGGGACAGGGGGTCAGCCCCAGCATTTT. This gives the protein CASSEGPGTGGQPQHF.